The rows below give T cell receptor beta chains drawn from one sample of a study of cytomegalovirus exposure and HLA in healthy donors. The data were produced by immunoSEQ multiplex PCR, yet TCRdb's version contains in-frame clones alone and is incomplete. The table shows about 77,000 clones, with approximately 80% occurring only once. Sequenced material: PBMCs. These receptor sequences come from a man aged 40-55 years in good health and CMV-seronegative. CDR3s include the opening cysteine and the closing phenylalanine or tryptophan. The D gene is left open where the match is weak. Size tells how often a clone was seen (once, few, many) or the class of an expanded clone, and some rows leave it out.

clone_size d_call j_call v_call cdr3_aa cdr3_nt
once NA TRBJ2-3 TRBV9 CASSVGSVATDTQYF TGTGCCAGCAGCGTAGGGAGCGTTGCCACAGATACGCAGTATTTT
few NA TRBJ1-5 TRBV6-5 CASSYSGGNQPQHF TGTGCCAGCAGTTACTCCGGAGGGAATCAGCCCCAGCATTTT
NA TRBD1 TRBJ1-5 TRBV2 CASSDLGTGVRNQPQHF TGTGCCAGCAGTGATCTTGGGACAGGGGTTCGCAATCAGCCCCAGCATTTT
NA NA TRBJ2-5 TRBV6-5 CASKRDIGQETQYF TGTGCCAGCAAACGGGACATCGGCCAAGAGACCCAGTACTTC
few NA TRBJ1-5 TRBV6-5 CASSYSQGHQPQHF TGTGCCAGCAGTTACTCGCAGGGTCATCAGCCCCAGCATTTT
NA NA TRBJ2-1 TRBV5-5 CASSPSLSSYNEQFF TGTGCCAGCAGTCCCTCGTTGAGCTCCTACAATGAGCAGTTCTTC
NA TRBD2 TRBJ2-7 TRBV28 CASSPPAGVEQYF TGTGCCAGCAGTCCCCCGGCGGGGGTCGAGCAGTACTTC
NA TRBD2 TRBJ2-1 TRBV5-1 CASSSGGSYNEQFF TGCGCCAGCAGCTCGGGGGGCTCCTACAATGAGCAGTTCTTC
NA TRBD1 TRBJ1-5 TRBV6-1 CATPGGRGQPQHF TGTGCCACCCCAGGGGGCAGAGGACAGCCCCAGCATTTT
few NA TRBJ1-1 TRBV6-5 CASSPETDTEAFF TGTGCCAGCAGTCCCGAGACAGACACTGAAGCTTTCTTT
NA TRBD2 TRBJ2-1 TRBV7-2 CASSLGDSGPPYDEQFF TGTGCCAGCAGCTTAGGCGATAGCGGGCCACCTTACGATGAGCAGTTCTTC
NA TRBD1 TRBJ2-7 TRBV18 CASSPGTEAYEQYF TGTGCCAGCTCACCGGGGACAGAGGCCTACGAGCAGTACTTC
NA NA TRBJ2-7 TRBV4-2 CASSPARGSEQYF TGTGCCAGCAGCCCAGCGAGAGGGAGCGAGCAGTACTTC
NA NA TRBJ1-5 TRBV6-5 CASSYHSNQPQHF TGTGCCAGCAGTTACCATAGCAATCAGCCCCAGCATTTT
NA NA TRBJ2-6 TRBV27 CATPRTAGTTSRGANVLTF TGTGCCACCCCACGAACTGCCGGGACAACTTCCAGAGGGGCCAACGTCCTGACTTTC
NA TRBD2 TRBJ2-2 TRBV6-1 CASSELAGGPGELFF TGTGCCAGCAGTGAATTAGCGGGGGGGCCCGGGGAGCTGTTTTTT
NA TRBD1 TRBJ1-2 TRBV7-2 CASTQQTGDDGYTF TGTGCCAGCACCCAACAGACAGGGGACGATGGCTACACCTTC
NA TRBD1 TRBJ1-2 TRBV2 CASSERGTGSEGYTF TGTGCCAGCAGTGAAAGGGGGACAGGGTCGGAAGGCTACACCTTC
NA NA TRBJ1-1 TRBV2 CASSEEPGEAFF TGTGCCAGCAGTGAAGAGCCCGGTGAAGCTTTCTTT
NA NA TRBJ2-7 TRBV5-1 CASSLGGGSSYEQYF TGCGCCAGCAGCTTGGGTGGGGGGAGCTCCTACGAGCAGTACTTC
NA NA TRBJ2-5 TRBV19 CASSPRGNLGVRQETQYF TGTGCCAGTAGTCCCCGGGGGAATTTGGGGGTTCGACAAGAGACCCAGTACTTC
NA NA TRBJ2-6 TRBV18 CASSLAGESGANVLTF TGTGCCAGCTCACTAGCAGGGGAATCTGGGGCCAACGTCCTGACTTTC
few NA TRBJ1-5 TRBV7-9 CASSYGQYGYQPQHF TGTGCCAGCAGCTACGGACAGTACGGATATCAGCCCCAGCATTTT
NA NA TRBJ2-7 TRBV18 CASSPTAAYEQYF TGTGCCAGCTCACCAACAGCTGCCTACGAGCAGTACTTC
NA TRBD1 TRBJ2-1 TRBV11-3 CASSLEQGSYNEQFF TGTGCCAGCAGCTTAGAACAGGGGTCCTACAATGAGCAGTTCTTC
once NA TRBJ2-3 TRBV5-1 CASSLVLMGATDTQYF TGCGCCAGCAGCTTGGTTCTGATGGGGGCTACAGATACGCAGTATTTT